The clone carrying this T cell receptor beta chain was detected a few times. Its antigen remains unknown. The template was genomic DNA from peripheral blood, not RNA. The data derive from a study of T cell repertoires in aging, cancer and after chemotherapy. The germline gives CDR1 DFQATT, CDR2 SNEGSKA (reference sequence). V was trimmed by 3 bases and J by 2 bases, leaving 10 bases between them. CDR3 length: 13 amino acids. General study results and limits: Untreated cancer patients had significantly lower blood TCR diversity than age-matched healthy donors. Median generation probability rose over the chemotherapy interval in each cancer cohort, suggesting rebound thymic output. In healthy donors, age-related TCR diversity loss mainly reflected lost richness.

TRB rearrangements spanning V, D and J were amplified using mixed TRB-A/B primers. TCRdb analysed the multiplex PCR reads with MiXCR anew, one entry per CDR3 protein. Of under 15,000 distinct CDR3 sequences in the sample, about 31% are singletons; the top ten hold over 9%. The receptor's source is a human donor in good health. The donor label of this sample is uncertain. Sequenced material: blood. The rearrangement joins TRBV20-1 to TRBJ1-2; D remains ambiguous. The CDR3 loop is CSARSVSNYGYTF. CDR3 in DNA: TGCAGTGCTAGGTCTGTTTCGAACTATGGCTACACCTTC.